Listed below are T cell receptor beta chains from one sample, sequenced in a study of blood T cell repertoires in COVID-19. TCRdb's copy holds only in-frame clones and misses some; the assay was immunoSEQ multiplex PCR. The table has some 300,000 clones, approximately 89% seen once. The sample consisted of PBMCs or T cells enriched from blood (not recorded which). Every receptor here comes from a woman in her 30s who had recovered from COVID-19. Both conserved end residues are part of each CDR3. The D gene is left open where the match is weak. The size of a clone is reported for some rows only, either as once, few or many, or as a class for expanded clones.

D gene	clone size	V gene	J gene	CDR3 protein	CDR3 DNA
NA	NA	TRBV4-3	TRBJ1-4	CASSQGPVGEKLFF	TGCGCCAGCAGCCAAGGTCCCGTGGGCGAAAAACTGTTTTTT
TRBD1	NA	TRBV7-9	TRBJ2-3	CASSLMTGADTQYF	TGTGCCAGCAGCTTAATGACAGGGGCAGATACGCAGTATTTT
NA	NA	TRBV5-4	TRBJ1-2	CASSSKTANYGYTF	TGTGCCAGCAGCTCTAAGACAGCTAACTATGGCTACACCTTC
NA	NA	TRBV10-3	TRBJ2-7	CATSVGVTYEQYF	TGTGCCACGTCTGTCGGGGTTACCTACGAGCAGTACTTC
NA	NA	TRBV5-5	TRBJ2-7	CASSWDSGSNEQYF	TGTGCCAGCAGCTGGGACAGCGGGTCGAACGAGCAGTACTTC
NA	NA	TRBV5-1	TRBJ2-2	CASSLRPWNTGELFF	TGCGCCAGCAGCTTGCGTCCTTGGAACACCGGGGAGCTGTTTTTT
NA	NA	TRBV7-2	TRBJ2-5	CASSGDYQETQYF	TGTGCCAGCAGCGGTGACTATCAAGAGACCCAGTACTTC
NA	NA	TRBV6-4	TRBJ1-5	CASPRGNQPQHF	TGTGCCAGCCCGAGGGGCAATCAGCCCCAGCATTTT
TRBD2	NA	TRBV28	TRBJ2-1	CASSLRMGGAINEQFF	TGTGCCAGCAGCCTCCGTATGGGAGGGGCTATCAATGAGCAGTTCTTC
TRBD1	NA	TRBV6-5	TRBJ2-7	CASSSDRGGYEQYF	TGTGCCAGCAGTTCGGACAGGGGAGGATACGAGCAGTACTTC
TRBD1	NA	TRBV5-1	TRBJ1-1	CASSFDRGLLGTEAFF	TGCGCCAGCAGCTTTGACAGGGGGCTCTTGGGCACTGAAGCTTTCTTT
NA	few	TRBV6-1	TRBJ2-1	CASSEWRVSSYNEQFF	TGTGCCAGCAGTGAGTGGAGGGTAAGCTCCTACAATGAGCAGTTCTTC
TRBD1	once	TRBV5-1	TRBJ1-1	CASSWGTGLGEAFF	TGCGCCAGCAGCTGGGGGACAGGGCTGGGTGAAGCTTTCTTT
NA	once	TRBV5-6	TRBJ1-1	CASSLGTRNTEAFF	TGTGCCAGCAGCTTGGGGACAAGGAACACTGAAGCTTTCTTT
TRBD1	NA	TRBV6-5	TRBJ1-1	CASRTGQGGTEAFF	TGTGCCAGCAGGACCGGACAGGGCGGAACTGAAGCTTTCTTT
TRBD1	NA	TRBV30	TRBJ1-4	CACDIGQGEKLFF	TGTGCCTGCGACATCGGACAGGGTGAAAAACTGTTTTTT
TRBD2	NA	TRBV4-2	TRBJ2-1	CASSQRREGLGEQFF	TGTGCCAGCAGCCAGAGACGGGAGGGCCTTGGTGAGCAGTTCTTC
TRBD1	NA	TRBV12-5	TRBJ1-5	CASARTGDSNQPQHF	TGTGCTAGTGCCCGGACAGGGGATAGCAATCAGCCCCAGCATTTT
NA	NA	TRBV28	TRBJ1-5	CASSLEQPQHF	TGTGCCAGCAGTTTAGAGCAGCCCCAGCATTTT
NA	NA	TRBV4-2	TRBJ2-1	CASSPQGAERDNEQLF	TGTGCCAGCAGCCCCCAGGGAGCGGAGAGGGACAATGAGCAGCTCTTC
TRBD2	NA	TRBV5-1	TRBJ2-1	CASSSNLAGGPYNEQFF	TGCGCCAGCAGCTCGAACCTAGCGGGCGGGCCCTACAATGAGCAGTTCTTC
NA	NA	TRBV5-1	TRBJ2-1	CASSPPGMNNEQFF	TGCGCCAGCAGCCCGCCCGGGATGAACAATGAGCAGTTCTTC
NA	NA	TRBV28	TRBJ1-1	CASSFRAEAFF	TGTGCCAGCAGTTTTCGTGCTGAAGCTTTCTTT
TRBD1	NA	TRBV18	TRBJ1-2	CASSPGTGRSDGYTF	TGTGCCAGCTCACCGGGGACAGGGAGGTCGGATGGCTACACCTTC
NA	NA	TRBV13	TRBJ2-7	CASTLGSSYEQYF	TGTGCCAGCACTCTTGGGAGCTCCTACGAGCAGTACTTC
NA	NA	TRBV5-1	TRBJ2-2	CASSLVAEGNTGELFF	TGCGCCAGCAGCTTGGTTGCGGAGGGGAACACCGGGGAGCTGTTTTTT
TRBD1	NA	TRBV30	TRBJ2-2	CAVAKGQYTGELFF	TGTGCGGTTGCAAAGGGACAGTACACCGGGGAGCTGTTTTTT
TRBD2	NA	TRBV7-2	TRBJ2-1	CASSSTSLGLAGEYNEQFF	TGTGCCAGCAGCTCTACCTCCCTAGGCCTAGCGGGAGAATACAATGAGCAGTTCTTC
TRBD1	NA	TRBV19	TRBJ2-3	CASRATGRSSTDTQYF	TGTGCCAGTAGGGCGACAGGGCGGTCGAGCACAGATACGCAGTATTTT
NA	NA	TRBV7-9	TRBJ2-2	CASSRTGRTGELFF	TGTGCCAGCAGTCGAACAGGGCGAACCGGGGAGCTGTTTTTT
NA	NA	TRBV9	TRBJ1-3	CASSVDITEYFSGNTIYF	TGTGCCAGCAGCGTAGATATAACGGAGTACTTCTCTGGAAACACCATATATTTT
TRBD1	NA	TRBV5-5	TRBJ1-4	CASSFGQGVNQKLFF	TGTGCCAGCAGCTTCGGACAGGGAGTAAATCAAAAACTGTTTTTT
TRBD1	NA	TRBV6-5	TRBJ2-6	CASRDRVGANVLTF	TGTGCCAGCAGAGACAGGGTTGGGGCCAACGTCCTGACTTTC
NA	NA	TRBV18	TRBJ1-3	CASSPTTTVGNTIYF	TGTGCCAGCTCACCAACGACAACGGTGGGAAACACCATATATTTT
NA	NA	TRBV13	TRBJ1-2	CASSLLQGLYGYTF	TGTGCCAGCAGCTTATTGCAGGGTCTCTATGGCTACACCTTC
NA	NA	TRBV7-3	TRBJ2-5	CASSLGQRGHQETQYF	TGTGCCAGCAGCTTAGGACAGAGAGGCCACCAAGAGACCCAGTACTTC
NA	once	TRBV4-2	TRBJ2-1	CASSLDSSSYNEQFF	TGTGCCAGCAGCCTCGACTCGAGCTCCTACAATGAGCAGTTCTTC
NA	NA	TRBV7-2	TRBJ1-1	CASNDPGTEAFF	TGTGCCAGCAACGATCCGGGCACTGAAGCTTTCTTT
NA	NA	TRBV19	TRBJ1-2	CASSFRYASGGYTF	TGTGCCAGTAGTTTCCGTTATGCCTCCGGGGGCTACACCTTC
TRBD1	NA	TRBV30	TRBJ1-6	CAWRRGQGYNSPLHF	TGTGCCTGGAGGAGAGGACAGGGATATAATTCACCCCTCCACTTT
TRBD2	few	TRBV3-1/TRBV3-2	TRBJ2-3	CASSQWGTSVRSSTDTQYF	TGTGCCAGCAGTCAGTGGGGGACTAGCGTTCGGTCTAGCACAGATACGCAGTATTTT
NA	NA	TRBV13	TRBJ1-2	CASSGNSYGYTF	TGTGCCAGCAGCGGCAACAGCTATGGCTACACCTTC
NA	NA	TRBV7-9	TRBJ2-7	CASSWLTGSEQYF	TGTGCCAGCAGCTGGCTAACGGGGAGCGAGCAGTACTTC
TRBD1	once	TRBV18	TRBJ1-1	CASSPDRVRTFF	TGTGCCAGCTCCCCGGACAGGGTGAGAACTTTCTTT
TRBD2	NA	TRBV19	TRBJ2-2	CASSIIKGEGSGTGELFF	TGTGCCAGTAGTATAATTAAAGGGGAGGGTTCGGGCACCGGGGAGCTGTTTTTT
TRBD1	NA	TRBV10-3	TRBJ1-1	CAIRPGGGTEAFF	TGTGCCATCAGGCCAGGGGGCGGTACTGAAGCTTTCTTT
NA	NA	TRBV29-1	TRBJ2-5	CSVGRGSETQYF	TGCAGCGTTGGGCGAGGGTCAGAGACCCAGTACTTC
NA	NA	TRBV19	TRBJ2-2	CASSSGLTGELFF	TGTGCCAGTAGTAGCGGGCTCACCGGGGAGCTGTTTTTT
TRBD1	NA	TRBV6-5	TRBJ1-2	CASSRTGVYGYTF	TGTGCCAGCAGCCGGACAGGGGTCTATGGCTACACCTTC
TRBD2	NA	TRBV7-2	TRBJ2-7	CASSYGGRAYEQYF	TGTGCCAGCAGCTATGGCGGGAGGGCCTACGAGCAGTACTTC
NA	NA	TRBV18	TRBJ1-1	CASSPLEGGDTEAFF	TGTGCCAGCTCACCACTAGAGGGGGGGGACACTGAAGCTTTCTTT
NA	NA	TRBV7-9	TRBJ1-2	CASSLSREGYTF	TGTGCCAGCAGCTTAAGTCGGGAGGGCTACACCTTC
TRBD1	once	TRBV18	TRBJ1-4	CASSHAGTGPNEKLFF	TGTGCCAGCTCACACGCCGGGACAGGGCCAAATGAAAAACTGTTTTTT
NA	once	TRBV14	TRBJ2-7	CASSQTGFLGSARFYYEQYF	TGTGCCAGCAGCCAAACGGGGTTTCTGGGGAGTGCTAGGTTTTACTACGAGCAGTACTTC
TRBD2	NA	TRBV13	TRBJ2-2	CASSVGLAGDPGELFF	TGTGCCAGCAGCGTGGGACTAGCGGGAGACCCCGGGGAGCTGTTTTTT